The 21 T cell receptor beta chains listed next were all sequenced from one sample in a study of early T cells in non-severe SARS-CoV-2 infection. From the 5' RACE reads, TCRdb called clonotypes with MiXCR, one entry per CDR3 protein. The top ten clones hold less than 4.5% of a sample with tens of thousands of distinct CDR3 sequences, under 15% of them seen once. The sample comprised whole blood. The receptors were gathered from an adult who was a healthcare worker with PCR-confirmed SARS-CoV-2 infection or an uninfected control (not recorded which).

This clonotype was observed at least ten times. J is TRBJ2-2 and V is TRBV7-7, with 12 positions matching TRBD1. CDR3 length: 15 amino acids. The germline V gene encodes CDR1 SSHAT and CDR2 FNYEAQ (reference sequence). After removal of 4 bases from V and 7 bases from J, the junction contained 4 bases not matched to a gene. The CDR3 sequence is CASSSGTGGFGELFF. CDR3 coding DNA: TGTGCCAGCAGCTCCGGGACAGGGGGCTTCGGGGAGCTGTTTTTT.

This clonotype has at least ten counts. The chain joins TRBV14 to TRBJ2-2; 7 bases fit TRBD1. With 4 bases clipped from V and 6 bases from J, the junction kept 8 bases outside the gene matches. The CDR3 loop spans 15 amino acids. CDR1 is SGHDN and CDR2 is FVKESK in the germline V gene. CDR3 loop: CASSRLDRVSGELFF. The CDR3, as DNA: TGTGCCAGCAGCCGATTAGACAGGGTGTCCGGGGAGCTGTTTTTT.

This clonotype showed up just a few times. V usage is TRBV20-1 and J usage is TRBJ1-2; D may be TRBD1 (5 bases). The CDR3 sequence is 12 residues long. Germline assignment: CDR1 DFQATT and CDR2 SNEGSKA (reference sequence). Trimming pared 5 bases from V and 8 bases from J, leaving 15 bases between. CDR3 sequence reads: CSAPQGNRGYTF. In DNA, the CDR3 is TGCAGTGCTCCTCAGGGAAATCGCGGCTACACCTTC.

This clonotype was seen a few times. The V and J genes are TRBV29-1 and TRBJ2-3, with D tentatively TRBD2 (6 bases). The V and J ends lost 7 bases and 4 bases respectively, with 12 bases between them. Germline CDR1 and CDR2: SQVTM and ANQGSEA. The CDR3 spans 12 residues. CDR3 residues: CSARLAADTQYF. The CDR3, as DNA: TGCAGCGCCCGATTAGCGGCAGATACGCAGTATTTT.

The CDR3 DNA sequence: TGTGCCAGCATCCCCCCACTTTCGGAGACCCAGTACTTC. Encoded protein: CASIPPLSETQYF. The chain carries TRBV12-3 or TRBV12-4 and TRBJ2-5; D is uncertain. With 7 bases removed from V and 5 bases from J, the gap between germline ends came to 14 bases. This CDR3 is built from 13 residues.

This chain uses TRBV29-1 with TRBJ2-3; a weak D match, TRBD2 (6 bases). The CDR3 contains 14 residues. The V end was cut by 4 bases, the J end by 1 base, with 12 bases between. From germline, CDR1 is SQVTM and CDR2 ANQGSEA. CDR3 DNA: TGCAGCGTTGCCGGGGGTAGGGGCACAGATACGCAGTATTTT. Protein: CSVAGGRGTDTQYF.

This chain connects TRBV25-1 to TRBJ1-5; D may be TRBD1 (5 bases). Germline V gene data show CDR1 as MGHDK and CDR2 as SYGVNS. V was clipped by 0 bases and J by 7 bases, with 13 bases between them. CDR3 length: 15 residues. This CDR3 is CASSEYGRENQPQHF. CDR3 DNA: TGTGCCAGCAGTGAATATGGCAGGGAGAACCAGCCCCAGCATTTT.

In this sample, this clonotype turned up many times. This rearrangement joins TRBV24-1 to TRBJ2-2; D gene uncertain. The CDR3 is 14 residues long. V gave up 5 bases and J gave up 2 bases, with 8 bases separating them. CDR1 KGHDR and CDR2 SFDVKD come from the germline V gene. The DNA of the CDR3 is TGTGCCACCAGTGGGGCAGCCAACACCGGGGAGCTGTTTTTT. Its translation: CATSGAANTGELFF.

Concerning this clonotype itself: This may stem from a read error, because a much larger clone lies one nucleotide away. CDR3 amino acids: CATSDLRGPGGYTF. The CDR3, as DNA: TGTGCCACCAGTGATTTGCGGGGGCCTGGGGGCTACACCTTC. The J gene is TRBJ1-2, the V gene TRBV24-1, with D maybe TRBD1 (6 bases). Trimming took off 0 bases at V and 8 bases at J, with 12 bases between the two ends. This CDR3 is 14 amino acids long. Germline V gives CDR1 KGHDR, CDR2 SFDVKD.

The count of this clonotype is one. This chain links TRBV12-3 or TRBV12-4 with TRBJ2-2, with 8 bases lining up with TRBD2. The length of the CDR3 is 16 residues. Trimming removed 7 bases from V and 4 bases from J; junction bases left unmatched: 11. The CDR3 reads CASNSFRLARTGELFF. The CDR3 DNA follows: TGTGCCAGCAATTCCTTTCGACTAGCGCGCACCGGGGAGCTGTTTTTT.

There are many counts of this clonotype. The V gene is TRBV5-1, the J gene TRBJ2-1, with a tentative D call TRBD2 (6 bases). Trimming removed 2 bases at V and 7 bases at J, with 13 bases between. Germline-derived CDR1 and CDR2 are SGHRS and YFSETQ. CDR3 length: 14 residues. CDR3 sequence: CASSLAGTLNEQFF. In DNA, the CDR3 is TGCGCCAGCAGCTTAGCCGGGACTTTAAATGAGCAGTTCTTC.

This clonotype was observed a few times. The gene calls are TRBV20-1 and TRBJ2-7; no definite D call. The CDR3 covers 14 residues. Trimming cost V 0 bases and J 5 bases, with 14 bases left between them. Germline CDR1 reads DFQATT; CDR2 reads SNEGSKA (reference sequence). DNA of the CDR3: TGCAGTGCTAGAGAGGGTGATATAATCAACGAGCAGTACTTC. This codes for CSAREGDIINEQYF.

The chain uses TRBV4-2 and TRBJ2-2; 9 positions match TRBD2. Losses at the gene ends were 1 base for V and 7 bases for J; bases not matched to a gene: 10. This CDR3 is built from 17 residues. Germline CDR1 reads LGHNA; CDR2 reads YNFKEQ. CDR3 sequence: CASSQGRAGGPNGELFF. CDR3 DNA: TGTGCCAGCAGCCAAGGAAGGGCGGGAGGGCCGAACGGGGAGCTGTTTTTT.

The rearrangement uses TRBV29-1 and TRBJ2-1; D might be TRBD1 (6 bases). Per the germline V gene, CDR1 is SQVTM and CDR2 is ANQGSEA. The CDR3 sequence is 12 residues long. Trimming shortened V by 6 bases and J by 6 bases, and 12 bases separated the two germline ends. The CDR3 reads CSVRTVRNEQFF. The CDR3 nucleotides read TGCAGCGTCCGGACAGTTCGCAATGAGCAGTTCTTC.

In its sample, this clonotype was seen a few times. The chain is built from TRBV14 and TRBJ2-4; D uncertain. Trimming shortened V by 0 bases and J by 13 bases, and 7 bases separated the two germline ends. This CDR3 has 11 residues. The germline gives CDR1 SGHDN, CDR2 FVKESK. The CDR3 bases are TGTGCCAGCAGCCAAGAGGGTGCCCAGTACTTC. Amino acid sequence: CASSQEGAQYF. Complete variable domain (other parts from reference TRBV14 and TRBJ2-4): EAGVTQFPSHSVIEKGQTVTLRCDPISGHDNLYWYRRVMGKEIKFLLHFVKESKQDESGMPNNRFLAERTGGTYSTLKVQPAELEDSGVYFCASSQEGAQYFGAGTRLSVL.

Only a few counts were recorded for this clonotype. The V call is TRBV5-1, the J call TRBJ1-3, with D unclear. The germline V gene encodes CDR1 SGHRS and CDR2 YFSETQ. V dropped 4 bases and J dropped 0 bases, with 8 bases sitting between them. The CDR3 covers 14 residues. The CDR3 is CASSPDYSGNTIYF. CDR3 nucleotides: TGCGCCAGCAGCCCAGACTACTCTGGAAACACCATATATTTT.

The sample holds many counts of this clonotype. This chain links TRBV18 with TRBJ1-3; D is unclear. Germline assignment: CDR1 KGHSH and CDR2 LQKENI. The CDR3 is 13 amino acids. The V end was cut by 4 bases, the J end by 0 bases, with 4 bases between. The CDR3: CASSLNSGNTIYF. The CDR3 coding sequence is TGTGCCAGCTCACTAAACTCTGGAAACACCATATATTTT.

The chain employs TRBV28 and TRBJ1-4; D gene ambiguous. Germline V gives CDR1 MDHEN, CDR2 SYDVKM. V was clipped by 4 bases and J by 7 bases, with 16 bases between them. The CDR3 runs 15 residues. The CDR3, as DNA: TGTGCCAGCAGTTCTGGCGGGCTGGGTAGTGAAAAACTGTTTTTT. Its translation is CASSSGGLGSEKLFF.

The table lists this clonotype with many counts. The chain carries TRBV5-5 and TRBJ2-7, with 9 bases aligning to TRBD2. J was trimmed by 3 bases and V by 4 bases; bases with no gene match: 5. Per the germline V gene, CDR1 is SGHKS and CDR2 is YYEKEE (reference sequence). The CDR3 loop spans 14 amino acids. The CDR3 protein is CASSLRTSVYEQYF. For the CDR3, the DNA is TGTGCCAGCAGCCTACGGACTAGCGTCTACGAGCAGTACTTC.

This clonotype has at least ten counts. Written as DNA, the CDR3 is TGTGCCAGCAGTTACTCGGGACAGGGGGACTACGAGCAGTACTTC. Protein product: CASSYSGQGDYEQYF. The gene calls are TRBV6-6 and TRBJ2-7; 11 bases map to TRBD1. The V and J ends lost 0 bases and 3 bases, in that order; junction bases with no gene match: 1. CDR1 and CDR2 from the germline V gene are MNHNY and SVGAGI (reference sequence). This CDR3 has 15 amino acids.

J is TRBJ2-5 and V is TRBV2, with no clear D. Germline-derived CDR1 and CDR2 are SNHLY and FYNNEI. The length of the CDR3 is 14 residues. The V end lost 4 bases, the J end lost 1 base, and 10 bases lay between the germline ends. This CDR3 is CASSARPSQETQYF. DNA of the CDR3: TGTGCCAGCAGTGCGCGACCGAGCCAAGAGACCCAGTACTTC.